This T cell receptor (beta chain) was sequenced for a study of blood T cell repertoires in COVID-19. V trimming: 4 bases; J trimming: 9 bases; junction bases outside the gene matches: 6. The CDR3 has 15 residues. Germline V gives CDR1 LGHNA, CDR2 YSLEER. Using immunoSEQ multiplex PCR, the repertoire was profiled, and TCRdb retains in-frame clones only, with some absent. The sample contains roughly 250,000 clones, roughly 81% of which appear only once. This clone was seen more than once but under ten times. Sequenced: peripheral blood. The source is a man aged 35 to 55 with acute or convalescent COVID-19. V is TRBV4-3 and J is TRBJ2-1, with 13 bases that match TRBD2. CDR3 protein: CASSLGTSGVVEQFF. In DNA, the CDR3 is TGCGCCAGCAGCCTGGGGACTAGCGGGGTCGTTGAGCAGTTCTTC.